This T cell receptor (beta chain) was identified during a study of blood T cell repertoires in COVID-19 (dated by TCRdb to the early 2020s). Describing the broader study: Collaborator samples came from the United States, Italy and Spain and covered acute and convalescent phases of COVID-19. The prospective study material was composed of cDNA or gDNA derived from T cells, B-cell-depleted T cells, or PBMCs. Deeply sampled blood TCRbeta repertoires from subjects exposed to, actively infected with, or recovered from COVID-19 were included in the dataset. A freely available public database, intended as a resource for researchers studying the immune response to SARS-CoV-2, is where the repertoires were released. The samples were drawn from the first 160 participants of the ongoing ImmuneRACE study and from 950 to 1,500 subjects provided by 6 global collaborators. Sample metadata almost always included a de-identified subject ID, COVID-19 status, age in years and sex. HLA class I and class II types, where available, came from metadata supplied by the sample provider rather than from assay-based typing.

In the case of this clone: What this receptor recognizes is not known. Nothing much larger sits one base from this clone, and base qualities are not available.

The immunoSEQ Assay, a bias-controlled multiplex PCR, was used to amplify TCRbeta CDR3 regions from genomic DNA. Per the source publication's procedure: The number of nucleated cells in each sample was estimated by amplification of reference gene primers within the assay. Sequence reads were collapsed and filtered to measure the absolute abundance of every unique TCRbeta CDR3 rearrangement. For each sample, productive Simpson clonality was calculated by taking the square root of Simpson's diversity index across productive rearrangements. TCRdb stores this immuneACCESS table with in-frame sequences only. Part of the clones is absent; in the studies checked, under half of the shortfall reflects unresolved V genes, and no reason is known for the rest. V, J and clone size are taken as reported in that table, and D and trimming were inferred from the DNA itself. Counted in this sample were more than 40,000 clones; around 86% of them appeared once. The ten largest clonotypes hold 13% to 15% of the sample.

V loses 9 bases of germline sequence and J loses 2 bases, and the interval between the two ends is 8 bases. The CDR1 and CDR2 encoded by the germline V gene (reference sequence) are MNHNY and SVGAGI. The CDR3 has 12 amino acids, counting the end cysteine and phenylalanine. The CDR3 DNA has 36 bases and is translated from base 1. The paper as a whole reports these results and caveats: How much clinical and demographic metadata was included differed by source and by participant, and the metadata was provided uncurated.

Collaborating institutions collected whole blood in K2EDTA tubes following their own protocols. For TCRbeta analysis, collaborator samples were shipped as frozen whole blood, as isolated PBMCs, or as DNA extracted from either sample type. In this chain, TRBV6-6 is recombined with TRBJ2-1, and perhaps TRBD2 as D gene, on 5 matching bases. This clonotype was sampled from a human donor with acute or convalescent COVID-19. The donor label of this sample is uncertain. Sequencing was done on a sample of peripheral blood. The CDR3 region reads CASSEAYNEQFF. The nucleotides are TGTGCCAGTTCGGAGGCCTACAATGAGCAGTTCTTC.